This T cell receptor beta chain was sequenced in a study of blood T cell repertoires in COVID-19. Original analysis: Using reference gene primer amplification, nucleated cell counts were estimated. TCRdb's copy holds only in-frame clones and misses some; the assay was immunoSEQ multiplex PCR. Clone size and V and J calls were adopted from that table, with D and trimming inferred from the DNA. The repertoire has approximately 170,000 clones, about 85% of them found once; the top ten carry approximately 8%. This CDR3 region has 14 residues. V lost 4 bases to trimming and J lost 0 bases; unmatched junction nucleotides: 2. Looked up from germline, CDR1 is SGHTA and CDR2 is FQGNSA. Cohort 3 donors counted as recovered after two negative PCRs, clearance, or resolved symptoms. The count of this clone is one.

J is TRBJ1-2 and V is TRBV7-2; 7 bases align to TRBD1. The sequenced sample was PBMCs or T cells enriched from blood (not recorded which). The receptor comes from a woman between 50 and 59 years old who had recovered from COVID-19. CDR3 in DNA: TGTGCCAGCAGCTGGGACAGCCCTAACTATGGCTACACCTTC. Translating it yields CASSWDSPNYGYTF.